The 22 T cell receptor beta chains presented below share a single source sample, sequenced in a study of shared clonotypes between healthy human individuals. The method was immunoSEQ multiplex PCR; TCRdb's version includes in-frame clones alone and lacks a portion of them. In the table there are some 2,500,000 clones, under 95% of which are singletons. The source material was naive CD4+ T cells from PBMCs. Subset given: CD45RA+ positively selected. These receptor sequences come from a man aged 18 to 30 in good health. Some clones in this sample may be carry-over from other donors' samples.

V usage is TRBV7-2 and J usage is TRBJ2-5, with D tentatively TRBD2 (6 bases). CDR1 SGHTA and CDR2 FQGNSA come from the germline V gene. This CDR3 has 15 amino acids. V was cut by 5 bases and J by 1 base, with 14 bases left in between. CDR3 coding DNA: TGTGCCAGCAGCCGCCGTGCGGGGCCCCAAGAGACCCAGTACTTC. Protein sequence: CASSRRAGPQETQYF.

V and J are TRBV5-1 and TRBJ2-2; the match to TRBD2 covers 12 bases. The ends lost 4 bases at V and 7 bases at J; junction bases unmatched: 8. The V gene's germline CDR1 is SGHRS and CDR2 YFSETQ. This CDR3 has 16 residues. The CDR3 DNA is TGCGCCAGCAGCACGCTAGCGGGAGGGCCCGTCGGGGAGCTGTTTTTT. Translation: CASSTLAGGPVGELFF.

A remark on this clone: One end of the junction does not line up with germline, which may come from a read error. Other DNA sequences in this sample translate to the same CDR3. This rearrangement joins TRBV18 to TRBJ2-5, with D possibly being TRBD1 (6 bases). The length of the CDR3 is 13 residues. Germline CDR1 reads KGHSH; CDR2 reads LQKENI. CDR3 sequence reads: CASSPNREETQYF. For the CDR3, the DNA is TGTGCCAGTTCACCAAACAGGGAAGAGACCCAGTACTTC. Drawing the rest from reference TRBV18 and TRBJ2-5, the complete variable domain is NAGVMQNPRHLVRRRGQEARLRCSPMKGHSHVYWYRQLPEEGLKFMVYLQKENIIDESGMPKERFSAEFPKEGPSILRIQQVVRGDSAAYFCASSPNREETQYFGPGTRLLVL.

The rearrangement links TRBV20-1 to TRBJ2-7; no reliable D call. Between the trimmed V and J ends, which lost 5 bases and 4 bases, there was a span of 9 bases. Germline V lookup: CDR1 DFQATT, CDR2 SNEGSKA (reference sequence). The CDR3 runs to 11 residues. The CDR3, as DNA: TGCAGTGCTGGGGATTTATACGAGCAGTACTTC. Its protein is CSAGDLYEQYF.

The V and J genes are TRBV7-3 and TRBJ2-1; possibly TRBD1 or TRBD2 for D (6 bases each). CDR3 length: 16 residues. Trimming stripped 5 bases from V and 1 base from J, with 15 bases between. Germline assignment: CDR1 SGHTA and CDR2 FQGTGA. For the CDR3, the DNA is TGTGCCAGCAGCCTCGGGGGCGGATATTCCTACAATGAGCAGTTCTTC. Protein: CASSLGGGYSYNEQFF.

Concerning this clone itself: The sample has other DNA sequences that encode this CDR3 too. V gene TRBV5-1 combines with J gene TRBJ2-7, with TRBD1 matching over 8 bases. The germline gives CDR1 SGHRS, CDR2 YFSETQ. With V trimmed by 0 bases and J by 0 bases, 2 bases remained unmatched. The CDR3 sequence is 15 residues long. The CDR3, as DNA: TGCGCCAGCAGCTTGGGGACAGGGAGCTCCTACGAGCAGTACTTC. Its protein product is CASSLGTGSSYEQYF.

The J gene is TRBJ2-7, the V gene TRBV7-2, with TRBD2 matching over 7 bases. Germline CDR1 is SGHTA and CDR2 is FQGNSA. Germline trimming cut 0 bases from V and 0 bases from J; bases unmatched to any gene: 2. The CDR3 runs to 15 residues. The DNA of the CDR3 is TGTGCCAGCAGCTTAGCGGCGGGAGACTCCTACGAGCAGTACTTC. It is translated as CASSLAAGDSYEQYF.

CDR3 in amino acids: CASSPGTSGGRWQETQYF. CDR3 nucleotides: TGTGCCAGCAGCCCTGGGACTAGCGGGGGCCGTTGGCAAGAGACCCAGTACTTC. V gene TRBV5-4 combines with J gene TRBJ2-5; TRBD2 matches at 14 bases. From germline, CDR1 is SGHNT and CDR2 YYREEE (reference sequence). Trimming at V came to 4 bases and at J to 2 bases, leaving 10 bases not matched to a gene. This CDR3 has 18 amino acids.

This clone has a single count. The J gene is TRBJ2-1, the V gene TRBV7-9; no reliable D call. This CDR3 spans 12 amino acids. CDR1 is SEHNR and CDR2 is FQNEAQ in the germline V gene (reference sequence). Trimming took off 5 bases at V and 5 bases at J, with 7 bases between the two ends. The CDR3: CASSQVDNEQFF. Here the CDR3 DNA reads TGTGCCAGCAGCCAGGTGGACAATGAGCAGTTCTTC.

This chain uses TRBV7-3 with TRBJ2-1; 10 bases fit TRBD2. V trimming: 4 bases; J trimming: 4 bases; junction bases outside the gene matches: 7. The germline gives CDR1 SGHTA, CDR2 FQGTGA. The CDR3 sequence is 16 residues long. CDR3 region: CASSSSGTSDYNEQFF. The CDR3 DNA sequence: TGTGCCAGCAGCTCATCCGGGACTAGCGATTACAATGAGCAGTTCTTC.

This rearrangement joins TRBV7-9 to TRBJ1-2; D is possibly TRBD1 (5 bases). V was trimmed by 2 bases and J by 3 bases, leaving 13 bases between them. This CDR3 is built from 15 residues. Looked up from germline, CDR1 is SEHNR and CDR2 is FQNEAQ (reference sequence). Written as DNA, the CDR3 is TGTGCCAGCAGCTTAATCGGCAGGGAGGACTATGGCTACACCTTC. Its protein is CASSLIGREDYGYTF. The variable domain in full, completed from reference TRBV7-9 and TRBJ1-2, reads DTGVSQNPRHKITKRGQNVTFRCDPISEHNRLYWYRQTLGQGPEFLTYFQNEAQLEKSRLLSDRFSAERPKGSFSTLEIQRTEQGDSAMYLCASSLIGREDYGYTFGSGTRLTVV.

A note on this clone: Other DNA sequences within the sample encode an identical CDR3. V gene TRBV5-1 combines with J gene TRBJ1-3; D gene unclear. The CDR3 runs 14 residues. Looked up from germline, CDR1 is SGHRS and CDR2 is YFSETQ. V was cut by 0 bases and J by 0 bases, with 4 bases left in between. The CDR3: CASSLASSGNTIYF. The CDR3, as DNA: TGCGCCAGCAGCTTGGCAAGCTCTGGAAACACCATATATTTT.

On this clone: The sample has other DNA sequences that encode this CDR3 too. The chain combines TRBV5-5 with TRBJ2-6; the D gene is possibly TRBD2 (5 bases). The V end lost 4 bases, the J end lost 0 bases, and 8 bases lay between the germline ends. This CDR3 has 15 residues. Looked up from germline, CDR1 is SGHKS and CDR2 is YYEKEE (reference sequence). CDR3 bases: TGTGCCAGCAGCCTGGCGGGCTCTGGGGCCAACGTCCTGACTTTC. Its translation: CASSLAGSGANVLTF.

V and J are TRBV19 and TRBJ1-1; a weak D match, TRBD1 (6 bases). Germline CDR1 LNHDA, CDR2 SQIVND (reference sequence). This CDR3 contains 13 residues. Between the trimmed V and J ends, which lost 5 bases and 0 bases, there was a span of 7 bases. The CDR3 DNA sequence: TGTGCCAGTAGTGACAGGATGAACACTGAAGCTTTCTTT. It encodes CASSDRMNTEAFF.

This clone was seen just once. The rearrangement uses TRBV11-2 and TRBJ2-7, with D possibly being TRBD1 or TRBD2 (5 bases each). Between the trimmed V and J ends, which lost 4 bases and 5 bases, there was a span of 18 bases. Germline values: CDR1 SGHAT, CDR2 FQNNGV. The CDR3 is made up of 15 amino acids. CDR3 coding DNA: TGTGCCAGCAGCTCCTTGAGGGGATGGGGCAACGAGCAGTACTTC. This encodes CASSSLRGWGNEQYF. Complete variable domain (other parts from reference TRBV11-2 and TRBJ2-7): EAGVAQSPRYKIIEKRQSVAFWCNPISGHATLYWYQQILGQGPKLLIQFQNNGVVDDSQLPKDRFSAERLKGVDSTLKIQPAKLEDSAVYLCASSSLRGWGNEQYFGPGTRLTVT.

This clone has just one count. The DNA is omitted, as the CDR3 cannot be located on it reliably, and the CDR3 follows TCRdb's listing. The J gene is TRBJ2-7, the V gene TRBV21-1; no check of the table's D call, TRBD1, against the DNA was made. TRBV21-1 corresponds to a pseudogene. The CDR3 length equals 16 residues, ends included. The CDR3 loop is CASTSFGQGAPYEQYF.

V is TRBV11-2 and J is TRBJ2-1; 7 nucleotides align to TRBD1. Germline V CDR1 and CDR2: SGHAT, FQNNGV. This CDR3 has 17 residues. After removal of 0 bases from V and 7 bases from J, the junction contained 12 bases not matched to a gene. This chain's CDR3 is CASSLDLRRQGRNEQFF. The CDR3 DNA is TGTGCCAGCAGCTTAGATCTGAGGAGACAGGGACGGAATGAGCAGTTCTTC.

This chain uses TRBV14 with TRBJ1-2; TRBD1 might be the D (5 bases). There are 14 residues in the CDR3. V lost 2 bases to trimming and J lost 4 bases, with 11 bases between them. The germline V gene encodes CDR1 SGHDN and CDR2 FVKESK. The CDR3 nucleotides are TGTGCCAGCAGCCAATATGACAGCCCCTATGGCTACACCTTC. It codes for CASSQYDSPYGYTF.

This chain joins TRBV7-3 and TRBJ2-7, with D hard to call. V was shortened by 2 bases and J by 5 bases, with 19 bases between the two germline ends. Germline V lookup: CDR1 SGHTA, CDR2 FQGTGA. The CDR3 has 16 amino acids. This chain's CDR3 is CASSLSYELTLHEQYF. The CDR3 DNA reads TGTGCCAGCAGCTTATCGTACGAGCTGACGCTCCACGAGCAGTACTTC.

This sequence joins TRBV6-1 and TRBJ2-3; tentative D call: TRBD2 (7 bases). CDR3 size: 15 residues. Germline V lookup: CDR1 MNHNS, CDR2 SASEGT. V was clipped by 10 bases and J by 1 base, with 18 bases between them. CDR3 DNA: TGTGCCAACCGGGGGGCTAGGGCGGGCACAGATACGCAGTATTTT. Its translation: CANRGARAGTDTQYF.

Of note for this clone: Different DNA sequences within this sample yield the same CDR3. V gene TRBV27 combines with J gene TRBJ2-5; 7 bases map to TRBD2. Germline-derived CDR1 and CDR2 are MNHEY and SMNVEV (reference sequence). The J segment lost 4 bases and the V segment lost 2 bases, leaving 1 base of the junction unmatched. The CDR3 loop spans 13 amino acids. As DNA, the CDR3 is TGTGCCAGCAGTTTAGCGGGAGCAGAGACCCAGTACTTC. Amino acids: CASSLAGAETQYF.

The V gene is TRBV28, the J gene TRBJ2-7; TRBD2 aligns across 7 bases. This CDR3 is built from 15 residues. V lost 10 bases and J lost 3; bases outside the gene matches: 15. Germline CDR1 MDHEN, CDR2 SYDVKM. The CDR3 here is CATRGGGANLYEQYF. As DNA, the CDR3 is TGTGCCACCCGCGGGGGTGGGGCGAACCTCTACGAGCAGTACTTC.